The 32 T cell receptor beta chains below come from one sample, sequenced in a study of T cells in women clearing cervical HPV infection. Method: immunoSEQ multiplex PCR; TCRdb's copy keeps in-frame clones and lacks some. Its listing shows fewer than 50,000 clones. The sequenced material came from blood buffy coat. The receptor source for this set is a woman between 18 and 75 years old with a cervical HPV16 infection that either progressed to CIN3+ or cleared (not recorded which).

In regard to this clone: Sequence at one end of the junction differs from germline and may be a read error. The read falls 3 residues short of the CDR3 end, and the missing part is taken from the germline J gene. V is TRBV19 and J is TRBJ1-1; D unclear. The length of the CDR3 is 14 residues. The V gene's germline CDR1 is LNHDA and CDR2 SQIVND (reference sequence). The CDR3 bases that were read are TGTGCCAGTAGCTTCGGAACCGTGCACACTAAA. Its protein product is CASSFGTVHTK. The CDR3, in full, reads CASSFGTVHTKAFF.

As concerns this clone: Read sequence stops 3 residues before the CDR3 end, and the germline J gene provides the missing end. The chain combines TRBV20-1 with TRBJ2-7, with 12 positions matching TRBD2. Germline V gene lookup returns CDR1 DFQATT and CDR2 SNEGSKA (reference sequence). With 3 bases clipped from V and 4 bases from J, the junction kept 7 bases outside the gene matches. There are 15 residues in the CDR3. CDR3 DNA, as far as it was read: TGCAGTGCTAGGGCTAGCGGGAGGGTTTGGTACGAG. Translating gives CSARASGRVWYE. The entire CDR3 protein is CSARASGRVWYEQYF.

As to this clone: The DNA ends 3 residues before the CDR3 does, and the rest of the CDR3 is filled in from the germline J gene. This chain uses TRBV11-2 with TRBJ1-5, with unresolved D. CDR1 and CDR2 (germline): SGHAT, FQNNGV. Trimming removed 2 bases at V and 7 bases at J, with 9 bases between. The CDR3 is 13 residues long. The CDR3 DNA, read in part, is TGTGCCAGCAGCTTAAGTCAACACCAGCCC. Protein sequence: CASSLSQHQP. The complete CDR3 protein is CASSLSQHQPQHF.

Note on this clone: The CDR3 end falls 3 residues outside the read, so it is completed with the germline J gene. J is TRBJ2-6 and V is TRBV19; the D gene is possibly TRBD1 (7 bases). There are 18 residues in the CDR3. Trimming cost V 3 bases and J 0 bases, with 15 bases left between them. Germline CDR1 is LNHDA and CDR2 is SQIVND (reference sequence). The sequenced CDR3 bases are TGTGCCAGTAGTATCCCGGCAGGGGGGTCCTCTGGGGCCAACGTC. This sequence encodes CASSIPAGGSSGANV. The full-length CDR3 reads as CASSIPAGGSSGANVLTF. Drawing the rest from reference TRBV19 and TRBJ2-6, the complete variable domain is DGGITQSPKYLFRKEGQNVTLSCEQNLNHDAMYWYRQDPGQGLRLIYYSQIVNDFQKGDIAEGYSVSREKKESFPLTVTSAQKNPTAFYLCASSIPAGGSSGANVLTFGAGSRLTVL.

Remarks on this clone: The read is 3 residues too short to cover the CDR3 end, so that end is filled in from the germline J gene. The chain carries TRBV13 and TRBJ2-3; no definite D call. Trimming took 4 bases from V and 5 from J, leaving 7 bases between them. CDR1 and CDR2 from the germline V gene are PRHDT and FYEKMQ (reference sequence). The CDR3 sequence is 12 residues long. CDR3 bases read: TGTGCCAGCAGCTCGCGAAGAGATACG. Its protein product is CASSSRRDT. The full CDR3 is CASSSRRDTQYF.

Turning to this clone: The sequence runs out 3 residues before the end of the CDR3; the remainder is reconstructed from the germline J gene. The rearrangement joins TRBV30 to TRBJ1-6; tentative D call: TRBD1 (5 bases). The CDR3 sequence is 15 residues long. Germline values: CDR1 GTSNPN, CDR2 SVGIG (reference sequence). Trimming pared 5 bases from V and 0 bases from J, leaving 11 bases between. CDR3 loop: CAWGTASSYNSPLHF. Incomplete CDR3 DNA: TGTGCCTGGGGGACTGCAAGCTCCTATAATTCACCC.

About this clone: The observed sequence ends 3 residues before the CDR3 terminus, with the missing tail filled in from the germline J gene. The chain uses TRBV7-9 and TRBJ1-1; no firm D call. CDR1 and CDR2 (germline): SEHNR, FQNEAQ (reference sequence). V was pared by 0 bases and J by 1 base, with 6 bases between. The CDR3 runs to 14 residues. The CDR3 region is CASSLAVRNTEAFF. The sequenced CDR3 bases are TGTGCCAGCAGCTTAGCGGTCAGGAACACTGAA. The variable domain in full, with the rest retrieved from reference TRBV7-9 and TRBJ1-1, is DTGVSQNPRHKITKRGQNVTFRCDPISEHNRLYWYRQTLGQGPEFLTYFQNEAQLEKSRLLSDRFSAERPKGSFSTLEIQRTEQGDSAMYLCASSLAVRNTEAFFGQGTRLTVV.

To note about this clone: The observed sequence ends 3 residues before the CDR3 terminus, with the missing tail filled in from the germline J gene. The J gene is TRBJ2-3, the V gene TRBV5-1, with 10 nucleotides matching TRBD1. The CDR3 runs 17 residues. J was trimmed by 1 base and V by 0 bases; bases with no gene match: 5. Per the germline V gene, CDR1 is SGHRS and CDR2 is YFSETQ. The DNA read from the CDR3 is TGCGCCAGCAGCTTGGAGGGACAGGGGATTGGCACAGATACG. Translating it yields CASSLEGQGIGTDT. The whole CDR3 protein is CASSLEGQGIGTDTQYF.

For this clone: Coverage ceases 3 residues before the CDR3 finishes, and the germline J gene fills in the end. V gene TRBV7-8 combines with J gene TRBJ1-2, with D possibly being TRBD1 (5 bases). Germline-derived CDR1 and CDR2 are SGHVS and FQNEAQ. V lost 5 bases, J lost 5 bases, and 9 bases lay in between. The CDR3 is 12 amino acids. The DNA read from the CDR3 is TGTGCCAGCAGCGCGGGGGGTTATGGC. Protein: CASSAGGYG. The whole CDR3 protein is CASSAGGYGYTF.

Worth noting for this clone: The CDR3 extends 3 residues past the end of the read, so its final part is completed from the germline J gene. The rearrangement uses TRBV10-3 and TRBJ1-1; D perhaps matches TRBD1 (6 bases). The CDR3 totals 13 residues. The germline V gene encodes CDR1 ENHRY and CDR2 SYGVKD. The V end was cut by 7 bases, the J end by 1 base, with 10 bases between. The CDR3 spells CAIKGVTNTEAFF. Incomplete CDR3 DNA: TGTGCCATCAAGGGGGTGACGAACACTGAA.

As to this clone: The read gets to within 3 residues of the CDR3 end, and the germline J gene fills in the rest. The chain combines TRBV2 with TRBJ1-6; possibly TRBD1 for D (6 bases). The CDR3 spans 18 residues. The germline V gene encodes CDR1 SNHLY and CDR2 FYNNEI. V was pared by 7 bases and J by 0 bases, with 19 bases between. This CDR3 reads CASIPRTAMFSYNSPLHF. CDR3 DNA, as far as it was read: TGTGCCAGCATCCCAAGGACAGCGATGTTCTCCTATAATTCACCC. Full variable domain (missing parts from reference TRBV2 and TRBJ1-6): EPEVTQTPSHQVTQMGQEVILRCVPISNHLYFYWYRQILGQKVEFLVSFYNNEISEKSEIFDDQFSVERPDGSNFTLKIRSTKLEDSAMYFCASIPRTAMFSYNSPLHFGNGTRLTVT.

Notes on this clone: The read gets to within 3 residues of the CDR3 end, and the germline J gene fills in the rest. The chain links TRBV7-3 to TRBJ2-1; D is unresolved. Trimming pared 5 bases from V and 5 bases from J, leaving 13 bases between. The germline V gene has CDR1 SGHTA and CDR2 FQGTGA. The CDR3 runs to 14 residues. The sequenced CDR3 bases are TGTGCCAGCAGCCCCGGCCGGGTTCACAATGAG. Translating gives CASSPGRVHNE. The whole CDR3 reads CASSPGRVHNEQFF.

To note about this clone: The read ends 3 residues early relative to the CDR3; the germline J gene fills the gap. The chain links TRBV5-6 to TRBJ1-5; 12 bases agree with TRBD1. The CDR3 extends over 15 amino acids. The V segment lost 3 bases and the J segment 4 bases; nucleotides outside the gene matches: 2. CDR1 SGHDT and CDR2 YYEEEE come from the germline V gene. Incomplete CDR3 DNA: TGTGCCAGCAGCTGGGGACAGGGGGCTAATCAGCCC. This sequence encodes CASSWGQGANQP. The CDR3 in full is CASSWGQGANQPQHF.

A note on this clone: The missing CDR3 end, 3 residues past where the read stops, is filled in from the germline J gene. The chain couples TRBV4-1 to TRBJ1-5, with TRBD1 matching over 7 bases. The V gene's germline CDR1 is MGHRA and CDR2 YSYEKL. With V trimmed by 4 bases and J by 2 bases, 5 bases remained unmatched. The CDR3 covers 15 residues. This CDR3 is CASSRTTGGNQPQHF. The sequenced part of the CDR3 DNA is TGCGCCAGCAGCCGGACTACAGGGGGCAATCAGCCC.

In the case of this clone: The missing CDR3 end, 3 residues past where the read stops, is filled in from the germline J gene. The V call is TRBV19, the J call TRBJ1-4, with D unclear. The germline CDR1 and CDR2 sequences are LNHDA and SQIVND (reference sequence). The CDR3 covers 15 residues. V lost 3 bases and J 2 bases, leaving 10 bases between the germline ends. The CDR3 loop reads CASSIRVNTNEKLFF. CDR3 bases read: TGTGCCAGTAGTATTCGGGTGAATACTAATGAAAAA.

A note on this clone: From the germline J gene comes the end of the CDR3, since the read stops 3 residues before it. The chain employs TRBV30 and TRBJ2-1; TRBD2 matches at 14 bases. Germline-derived CDR1 and CDR2 are GTSNPN and SVGIG (reference sequence). The J segment lost 2 bases and the V segment lost 3 bases, leaving 3 bases of the junction unmatched. The CDR3 covers 16 residues. CDR3 sequence reads: CAWRGLAGATYNEQFF. The sequenced CDR3 bases are TGTGCCTGGAGGGGACTAGCGGGGGCCACCTACAATGAG. The variable domain in full, with the rest retrieved from reference TRBV30 and TRBJ2-1, is SQTIHQWPATLVQPVGSPLSLECTVEGTSNPNLYWYRQAAGRGLQLLFYSVGIGQISSEVPQNLSASRPQDRQFILSSKKLLLSDSGFYLCAWRGLAGATYNEQFFGPGTRLTVL.

Of note for this clone: The missing CDR3 end, 3 residues past where the read stops, is filled in from the germline J gene. The V call is TRBV5-1, the J call TRBJ2-1; 10 nucleotides agree with TRBD2. J was trimmed by 2 bases and V by 4 bases; bases with no gene match: 15. The CDR3 is 19 amino acids. CDR1 is SGHRS and CDR2 is YFSETQ in the germline V gene. The CDR3 protein is CASSLRAGGNIPTYNEQFF. The sequenced part of the CDR3 DNA is TGCGCCAGCAGCCTAAGAGCGGGAGGGAATATTCCTACCTACAATGAG.

In the case of this clone: Mismatch with germline at one junction end may stem from a read error. The read stops 3 residues short of the end of the CDR3; the missing end is completed from the germline J gene. The V gene is TRBV20-1, the J gene TRBJ1-2; tentative D call: TRBD1 (5 bases). Germline V gene sequence: CDR1 DFQATT, CDR2 SNEGSKA (reference sequence). The CDR3 contains 13 residues. The covered CDR3 bases are TGCAGTGCTAGAGATCTGGGGGACTACGGC. It specifies CSARDLGDYG. The whole CDR3 protein is CSARDLGDYGYTF.

The CDR3 is CASSLGGLQETQYF. The DNA read from the CDR3 is TGTGCCAGCAGCTTGGGAGGTCTCCAAGAGACC. The chain carries TRBV5-4 and TRBJ2-5; D gene uncertain. The DNA ends 3 residues before the CDR3 does, and the rest of the CDR3 is filled in from the germline J gene. The CDR3 runs 14 residues. Trimming cost V 0 bases and J 1 base, with 7 bases left between them. From germline, CDR1 is SGHNT and CDR2 YYREEE (reference sequence).

Of note for this clone: The CDR3 end lies 3 residues beyond the end of the read and is filled in from the germline J gene. The V and J genes are TRBV7-2 and TRBJ2-7, with 9 bases fitting TRBD2. The germline V gene encodes CDR1 SGHTA and CDR2 FQGNSA. V lost 2 bases, J lost 4 bases, and 3 bases stayed unmatched. The CDR3 totals 14 residues. CDR3 in amino acids: CASSLISGSYEQYF. The sequenced part of the CDR3 DNA is TGTGCCAGCAGCTTAATTAGCGGGAGTTACGAG.

Note on this clone: The DNA ends 3 residues before the CDR3 does, and the rest of the CDR3 is filled in from the germline J gene. The chain joins TRBV20-1 to TRBJ1-1, with 8 bases lining up with TRBD1. With 6 bases clipped from V and 5 bases from J, the junction kept 17 bases outside the gene matches. CDR1 and CDR2 (germline): DFQATT, SNEGSKA (reference sequence). This CDR3 is built from 16 residues. CDR3 in amino acids: CSAIGQGDWSWTEAFF. The covered CDR3 bases are TGCAGTGCGATTGGACAGGGTGACTGGAGTTGGACTGAA.

Note on this clone: The CDR3 end lies 3 residues beyond the end of the read and is filled in from the germline J gene. The chain uses TRBV6-2 or TRBV6-3 and TRBJ2-1, with a tentative D call TRBD1 (5 bases). Germline CDR1 reads MNHEY; CDR2 reads SVGEGT. The CDR3 runs to 17 residues. The V end lost 0 bases, the J end lost 9 bases, and 21 bases lay between the germline ends. The sequenced part of the CDR3 DNA is TGTGCCAGCAGTTACTCGAAAGGTTCAGGGTGGAACGGTGAG. Its protein is CASSYSKGSGWNGE. In full, the CDR3 reads CASSYSKGSGWNGEQFF.

In regard to this clone: Other DNA sequences in the same sample also yield this CDR3. CDR3 DNA (partial): TGCAGTGCTAGGTCTCCGGGACAGGGTCTTTTCTACGAG. Amino acid sequence: CSARSPGQGLFYE. From start to end, the CDR3 is CSARSPGQGLFYEQYF. The chain recombines TRBV20-1 with TRBJ2-7, with TRBD1 identical over 9 bases. The missing CDR3 end, 3 residues past where the read stops, is filled in from the germline J gene. Germline V gene data show CDR1 as DFQATT and CDR2 as SNEGSKA (reference sequence). The CDR3 covers 16 residues. Trimming at V came to 3 bases and at J to 3 bases, leaving 12 bases not matched to a gene.

As for this clone: Sequencing ends 3 residues short of the CDR3 end; the germline J gene provides the rest. The same CDR3 arises from other DNA sequences in this sample as well. V and J are TRBV7-9 and TRBJ2-1; D call uncertain. Germline-derived CDR1 and CDR2 are SEHNR and FQNEAQ (reference sequence). Trimming removed 0 bases from V and 1 base from J, with 7 bases in between. CDR3 size: 15 residues. CDR3 in amino acids: CASSLAIGSYNEQFF. The sequenced part of the CDR3 DNA is TGTGCCAGCAGCTTAGCGATAGGGTCCTACAATGAG.

The CDR3 DNA, read in part, is TGCAGTGCTAGAGCGGCCGGGGTGAGGACTGAA. It translates to CSARAAGVRTE. The whole CDR3 protein reads CSARAAGVRTEAFF. This sequence joins TRBV20-1 and TRBJ1-1; D gene uncertain. Read data end 3 residues before the CDR3 end; the end is taken from the germline J gene. CDR3 length: 14 amino acids. The V and J ends lost 1 base and 5 bases respectively, with 14 bases between them. Per germline, CDR1 DFQATT and CDR2 SNEGSKA (reference sequence).

On this clone: The CDR3 goes on 3 residues after the read ends, and that part is filled in from the germline J gene. This chain uses TRBV5-1 with TRBJ1-1; 11 bases match TRBD1. The CDR3 extends over 15 amino acids. Trimming took 2 bases from V and 5 from J; bases not matched to a gene: 5. Germline CDR1 is SGHRS and CDR2 is YFSETQ. Incomplete CDR3 DNA: TGCGCCAGCAGCTTCGCGGGACAGGGGGAGACTGAA. Its translation is CASSFAGQGETE. The CDR3 in full is CASSFAGQGETEAFF.

As for this clone: The read falls 3 residues short of the CDR3 end, and the missing part is taken from the germline J gene. This rearrangement joins TRBV5-1 to TRBJ2-1; TRBD2 matches at 13 bases. Germline values: CDR1 SGHRS, CDR2 YFSETQ. V shed 4 bases and J 1 base; nucleotides not matched to a gene: 8. This CDR3 has 18 amino acids. The covered CDR3 bases are TGCGCCAGCAGCGGCGGGACTAGCGGGATGAGATCCTACAATGAG. It is translated as CASSGGTSGMRSYNE. The whole CDR3 protein is CASSGGTSGMRSYNEQFF.

On this clone: The read terminates 3 residues before the CDR3 end, so the remaining end is supplied by the germline J gene. The chain is built from TRBV19 and TRBJ2-2; 7 bases are shared with TRBD2. The CDR3 is 18 amino acids. CDR1 and CDR2 (germline): LNHDA, SQIVND (reference sequence). The junction had 15 bases not matched to a gene; V was cut back by 5 bases and J by 3 bases. The sequenced part of the CDR3 DNA is TGTGCCAGTAGTCCCGGTGGTGGCGGGAGAGTCGACACCGGGGAG. It codes for CASSPGGGGRVDTGE. The complete CDR3 sequence is CASSPGGGGRVDTGELFF.

Remarks on this clone: The read ends 3 residues early relative to the CDR3; the germline J gene fills the gap. The chain couples TRBV19 to TRBJ2-6; 8 bases are a match to TRBD1. The CDR3 has 20 residues. Germline assignment: CDR1 LNHDA and CDR2 SQIVND (reference sequence). Unmatched junction bases numbered 18, after V lost 5 bases and J lost 3 bases. The CDR3: CASSPATGAALSFGANVLTF. Partial CDR3 DNA: TGTGCCAGTAGTCCGGCGACAGGGGCTGCCCTTTCTTTTGGGGCCAACGTC.

Points on this clone: The read comes to an end 3 residues before the CDR3 does, leaving the germline J gene to fill in the end. The chain has TRBV10-2 and TRBJ2-7; 8 bases fit TRBD2. This CDR3 spans 17 amino acids. Germline CDR1 and CDR2: WSHSY and SAAADI. V trimming: 1 base; J trimming: 6 bases; junction bases outside the gene matches: 14. Partial CDR3 DNA: TGCGCCAGCAGTGAGTGGGGGAGAGCGGGAGTACCCCCCGAG. It yields the protein CASSEWGRAGVPPE. The full CDR3 protein is CASSEWGRAGVPPEQYF.

Points on this clone: The sequenced fragment ends 3 residues before the CDR3 boundary, so the rest is inferred from the germline J gene. The chain combines TRBV20-1 with TRBJ1-1; D is undetermined. Looked up from germline, CDR1 is DFQATT and CDR2 is SNEGSKA (reference sequence). The CDR3 length is 13 residues. The covered CDR3 bases are TGCAGTGCTAGCCCCCTTTCCGAAGAGGGA. It is translated as CSASPLSEEG. The whole CDR3 sequence reads CSASPLSEEGAFF.

Turning to this clone: The observed sequence ends 3 residues before the CDR3 terminus, with the missing tail filled in from the germline J gene. The rearrangement links TRBV28 to TRBJ1-1; D is unclear. Germline lookup yields CDR1 MDHEN and CDR2 SYDVKM. The CDR3 has 11 amino acids. The part of the CDR3 DNA that was read is TGTGCCAGCAGTTTCGCGCCCCTA. Translating gives CASSFAPL. The full-length CDR3 reads as CASSFAPLAFF.